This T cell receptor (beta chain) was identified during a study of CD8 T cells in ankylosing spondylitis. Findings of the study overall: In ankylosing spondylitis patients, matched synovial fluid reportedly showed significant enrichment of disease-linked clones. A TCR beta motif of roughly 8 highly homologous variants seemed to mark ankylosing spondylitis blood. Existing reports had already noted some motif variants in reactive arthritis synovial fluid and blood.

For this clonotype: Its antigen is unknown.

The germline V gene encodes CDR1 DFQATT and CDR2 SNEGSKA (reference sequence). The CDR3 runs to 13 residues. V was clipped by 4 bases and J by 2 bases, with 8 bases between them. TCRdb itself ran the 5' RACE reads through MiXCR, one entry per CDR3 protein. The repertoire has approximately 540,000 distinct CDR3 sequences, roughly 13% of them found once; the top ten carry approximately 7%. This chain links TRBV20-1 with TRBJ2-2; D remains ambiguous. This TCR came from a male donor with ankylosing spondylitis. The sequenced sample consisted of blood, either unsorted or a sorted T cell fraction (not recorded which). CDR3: CSAKQGNTGELFF. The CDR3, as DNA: TGCAGTGCTAAGCAAGGCAACACCGGGGAGCTGTTTTTT.